This T cell receptor (beta chain) comes out of a study of T cell repertoires in cytomegalovirus infection. Regarding the study as a whole: Cumulative public TCR beta family frequency identified CMV carriers with the relevant HLA.

MiXCR, run by TCRdb on the reads, gives a single entry per CDR3 protein. The sample records 200,000 to 300,000 distinct CDR3 sequences, roughly 13% being singletons. This clonotype was detected ten times or more. Antigen unknown. The CDR3 extends over 13 amino acids. Trimming pared 0 bases from V and 9 bases from J, leaving 12 bases between. The germline V gene has CDR1 SGHDT and CDR2 YYEEEE. This TCR derives from a human donor in good health (CMV status not recorded). Some clones in this sample may be carry-over from other donors' samples. Specimen: PBMCs. The chain carries TRBV5-6 and TRBJ1-2; no clear D gene. The chain's CDR3 is CASSLGPMLRYTF. The CDR3 nucleotides are TGTGCCAGCAGCTTGGGGCCCATGCTACGCTACACCTTC.